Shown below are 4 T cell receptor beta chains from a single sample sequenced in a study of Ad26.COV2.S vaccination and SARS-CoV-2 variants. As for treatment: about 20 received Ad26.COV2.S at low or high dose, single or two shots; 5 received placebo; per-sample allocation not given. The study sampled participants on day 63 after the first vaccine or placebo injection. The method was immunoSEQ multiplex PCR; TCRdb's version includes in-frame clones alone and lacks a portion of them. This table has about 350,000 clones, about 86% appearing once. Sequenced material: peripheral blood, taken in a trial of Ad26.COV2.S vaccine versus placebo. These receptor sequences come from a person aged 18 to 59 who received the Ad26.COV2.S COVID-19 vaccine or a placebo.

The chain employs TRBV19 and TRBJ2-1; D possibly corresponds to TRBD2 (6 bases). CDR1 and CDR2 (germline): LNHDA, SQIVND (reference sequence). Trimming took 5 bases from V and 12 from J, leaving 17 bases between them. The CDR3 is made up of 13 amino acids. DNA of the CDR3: TGTGCCAGTAGTCTAGGGACTCCGGAGGGGCAGTTCTTC. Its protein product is CASSLGTPEGQFF.

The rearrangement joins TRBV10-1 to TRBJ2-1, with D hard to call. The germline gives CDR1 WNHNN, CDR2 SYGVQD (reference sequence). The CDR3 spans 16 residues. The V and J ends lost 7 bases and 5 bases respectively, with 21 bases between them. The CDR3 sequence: CASKVVRVSTHNEQFF. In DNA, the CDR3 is TGCGCCAGCAAAGTGGTAAGGGTCTCCACCCACAATGAGCAGTTCTTC.

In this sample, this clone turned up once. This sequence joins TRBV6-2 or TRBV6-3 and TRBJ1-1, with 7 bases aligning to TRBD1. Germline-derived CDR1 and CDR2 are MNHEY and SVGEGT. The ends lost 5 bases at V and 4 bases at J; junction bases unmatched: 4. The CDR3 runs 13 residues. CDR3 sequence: CASSPQGTTEAFF. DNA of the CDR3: TGTGCCAGCAGTCCACAGGGGACCACTGAAGCTTTCTTT.

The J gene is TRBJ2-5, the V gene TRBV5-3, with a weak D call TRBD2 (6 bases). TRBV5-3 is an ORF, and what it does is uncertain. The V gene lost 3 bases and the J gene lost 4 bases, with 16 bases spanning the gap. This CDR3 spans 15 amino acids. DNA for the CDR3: TGTGCCAGAAGCTGGAGGGGTATATCTCGAGAGACCCAGTACTTC. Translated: CARSWRGISRETQYF.